The entry below gives a single T cell receptor (beta chain) sequence along with its context. Stated time point: patch test 3, about 24 weeks after DPC sensitization. This sample's treatment: therapeutic diphenylcyclopropenone sensitization with weekly scalp DPC. The sample comes from a study of human T cells and chemical hapten exposure. The CDR3 runs to 15 residues. V lost 3 bases and J 2 bases, leaving 12 bases between the germline ends. The germline gives CDR1 LGHNA, CDR2 YNFKEQ. Unique molecular identifiers were linked by the library to individual cDNA molecules. TCRdb ran MiXCR on the RACE reads and lists one entry per CDR3 protein. There are under 200,000 distinct CDR3 sequences in the sample; 28% occur only once, and roughly 2.2% lies in the top ten.

The rearrangement joins TRBV4-2 to TRBJ2-3; D gene ambiguous. The sample here was whole blood, taken in connection with sensitization to the hapten diphenylcyclopropenone (DPC). The clonotype comes from a woman younger than 35 with alopecia areata. Some clones in this sample may be carry-over from other donors' samples. The CDR3 is CASSHLRWDTDTQYF. The CDR3 bases are TGTGCCAGCAGCCATTTAAGGTGGGACACAGATACGCAGTATTTT.